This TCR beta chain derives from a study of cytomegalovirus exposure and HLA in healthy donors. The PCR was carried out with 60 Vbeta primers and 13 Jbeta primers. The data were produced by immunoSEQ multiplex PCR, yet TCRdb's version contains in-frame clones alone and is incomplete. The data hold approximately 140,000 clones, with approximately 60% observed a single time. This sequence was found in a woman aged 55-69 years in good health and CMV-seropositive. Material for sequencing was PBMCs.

CDR3 amino acids: CASSPTSGRLDNEQFF. The CDR3 bases are TGTGCCAGCAGCCCGACTAGCGGGAGATTAGACAATGAGCAGTTCTTC. This sequence joins TRBV14 and TRBJ2-1; TRBD2 aligns across 12 bases. CDR3 length: 16 residues. The trim removed 4 bases at V and 5 bases at J, leaving 6 bases unmatched. Germline V gene sequence: CDR1 SGHDN, CDR2 FVKESK.